These T cell receptor beta chains were read from a single sample in a study of T cells expressing NK-cell markers. No DNA is given; TCRdb re-called the 5' RACE reads and lists each CDR3 protein once. The sample has some 150,000 distinct CDR3 sequences, and its top ten clones hold roughly a third. Input material: blood T cells: a sorted CD56 or NKG2C T cell subset, CD4+ or CD8+ T cells, or bulk PBMC T cells (not recorded which). Receptors originate from a woman aged 45-65 years in good health. The CDR3 runs from the conserved cysteine through the conserved F or W. The order of the fields is V gene, J gene, CDR3 protein.

>TRBV9|TRBJ1-1
CASRGQGGNTEAFF
>TRBV4-2|TRBJ2-7
CASSQGGAGLGYEQYF
>TRBV7-6|TRBJ1-5
CASSPGRGRLQPQHF
>TRBV3-1|TRBJ2-7
CASSQEAGTYEQYF
>TRBV21-1|TRBJ1-6
CASSKASRDQPLHF
>TRBV27|TRBJ2-2
CASSLSQGAGELFF
>TRBV6-1|TRBJ1-3
CASRGGSGSGNTIYF
>TRBV6-5|TRBJ2-3
CASSLFGFEADTQYF
>TRBV7-8|TRBJ1-3
CASSSGVNAGNTIYF
>TRBV6-1|TRBJ1-1
CASSTSGGERGTEAFF
>TRBV28|TRBJ2-3
CASSLPPLLAGKDTQYF
>TRBV4-1|TRBJ2-1
CASSGRDNDYNEQFF
>TRBV13|TRBJ2-7
CASSPRTSAYAGSYEQYF
>TRBV19|TRBJ2-1
CASSIVNREGEQFF
>TRBV29-1|TRBJ2-1
CSVAGTSGAYNEQFF
>TRBV7-9|TRBJ2-7
CASSLQRDIPSYEQYF
>TRBV7-9|TRBJ1-3
CASSTPLGGTGNTIYF
>TRBV4-1|TRBJ2-1
CASSQGGTDWQFF
>TRBV7-9|TRBJ1-5
CASSPAGTDYSNQPQHF
>TRBV5-1|TRBJ2-3
CASSLARGGPNTQYF
>TRBV27|TRBJ1-5
CASSLSRKNQPQHF
>TRBV20-1|TRBJ2-1
CSAGGSSSDEQFF
>TRBV7-3|TRBJ2-7
CASSPMAAGNEQYF
>TRBV9|TRBJ2-1
CASSERLGLADYNEQFF
>TRBV6-1|TRBJ2-1
CASSEARPEQFF
>TRBV12-3/TRBV12-4|TRBJ2-6
CASSQAGLSGANVLTF
>TRBV7-7|TRBJ2-5
CASSLYGQSQETQYF
>TRBV29-1|TRBJ2-3
CSVEASGKFTDTQYF
>TRBV27|TRBJ2-7
CASSYSGTGNEQYF
>TRBV7-9|TRBJ2-5
CASSSSDTFQETQYF
>TRBV6-6|TRBJ1-1
CASTPQGWSTEAFF
>TRBV12-3/TRBV12-4|TRBJ2-5
CASSLWLDEETQYF
>TRBV29-1|TRBJ2-6
CSVVDRPISGANVLTF
>TRBV12-3/TRBV12-4|TRBJ2-5
CASSFIVETQYF
>TRBV12-3/TRBV12-4|TRBJ1-2
CASSLGSAYGYTF
>TRBV12-3/TRBV12-4|TRBJ2-2
CASRIRDRGGIGELFF
>TRBV21-1|TRBJ2-1
CASSKGGDSYNEQFF
>TRBV19|TRBJ1-2
CASSISGQNYGYTF